The entry below gives a single TCR beta chain sequence along with its context. What it recognizes is unknown. This entry comes from a study of CD8 T cells in ankylosing spondylitis. Study results and caveats: In reactive arthritis synovial fluid and blood, some motif variants had been reported before. A TCR beta motif made of about eight highly homologous variants seemed typical of ankylosing spondylitis blood.

V shed 5 bases and J shed 4 bases, with 16 bases lying between them. The CDR3 has 15 residues. From germline, CDR1 is SGHTA and CDR2 FQGNSA. 5'-RACE, quantitative and with molecular barcodes, yielded the TCR beta libraries. TCRdb analysed the 5' RACE reads with MiXCR anew, one entry per CDR3 protein. The sample has about 450,000 distinct CDR3 sequences, about 25% seen once; the top ten hold roughly 0.9%. The chain links TRBV7-2 to TRBJ2-3; D gene ambiguous. This sequence originates from a male donor with ankylosing spondylitis. Sequences were obtained from blood, either unsorted or a sorted T cell fraction (not recorded which). CDR3 amino acids: CASSPYRSGSDTQYF. The CDR3 DNA is TGTGCCAGCAGCCCCTACCGGAGTGGCTCAGATACGCAGTATTTT.